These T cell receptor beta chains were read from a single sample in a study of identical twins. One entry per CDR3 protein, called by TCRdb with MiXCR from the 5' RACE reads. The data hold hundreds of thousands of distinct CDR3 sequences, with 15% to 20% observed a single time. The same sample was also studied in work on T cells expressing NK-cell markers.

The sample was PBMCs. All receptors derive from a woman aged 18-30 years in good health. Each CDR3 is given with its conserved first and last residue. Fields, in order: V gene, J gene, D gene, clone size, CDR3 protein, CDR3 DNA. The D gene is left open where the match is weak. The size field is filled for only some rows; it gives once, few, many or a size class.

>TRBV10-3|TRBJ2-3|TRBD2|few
CAIRRESGTDTQYF
TGTGCCATCAGGCGGGAGTCGGGCACAGATACGCAGTATTTT
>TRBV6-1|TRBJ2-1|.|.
CASKLIGTSNEQFF
TGTGCCAGCAAATTAATCGGGACATCCAATGAGCAGTTCTTC
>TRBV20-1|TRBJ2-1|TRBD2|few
CSASPSGRDSNEQFF
TGCAGTGCTAGCCCCAGCGGGAGGGATAGCAATGAGCAGTTCTTC
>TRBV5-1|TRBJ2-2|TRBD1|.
CASGYDRANTGELFF
TGCGCCAGCGGGTACGACAGGGCCAACACCGGGGAGCTGTTTTTT
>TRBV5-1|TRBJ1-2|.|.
CASSFSGLGGYTF
TGCGCCAGCAGCTTTTCGGGTTTGGGTGGCTACACCTTC
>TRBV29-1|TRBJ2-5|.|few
CSVGSGVLETQYF
TGCAGCGTTGGTTCCGGCGTGTTGGAGACCCAGTACTTC
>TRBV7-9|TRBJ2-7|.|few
CASSEVFSYEQYF
TGTGCCAGCAGCGAGGTATTCTCCTACGAGCAGTACTTC
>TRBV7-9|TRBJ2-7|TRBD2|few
CASSLRTSGDYEQYF
TGTGCCAGCAGCTTAAGGACTAGCGGGGACTACGAGCAGTACTTC
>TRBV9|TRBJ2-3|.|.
CATSTGERGTDTQYF
TGTGCCACTTCAACGGGGGAGCGAGGGACAGATACGCAGTATTTT
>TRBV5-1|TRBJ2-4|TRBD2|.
CASSSGTSGHVGKNIQYF
TGCGCCAGCAGCTCCGGGACTAGCGGGCATGTGGGGAAAAACATTCAGTACTTC
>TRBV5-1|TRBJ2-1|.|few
CASSLQGRDNEQFF
TGCGCCAGCAGCTTACAGGGAAGGGACAATGAGCAGTTCTTC
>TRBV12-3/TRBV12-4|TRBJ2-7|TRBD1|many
CASSKQGYEQYF
TGTGCCAGCAGTAAACAGGGGTACGAGCAGTACTTC
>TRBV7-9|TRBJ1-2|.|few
CASSLVQGLSGYTF
TGTGCCAGCAGCTTAGTACAGGGCCTGAGTGGCTACACCTTC
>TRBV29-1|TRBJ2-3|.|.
CSSGRRLTDTQYF
TGCAGCTCTGGGCGGCGGCTAACAGATACGCAGTATTTT
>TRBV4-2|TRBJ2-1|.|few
CASSQEWGAGDEQFF
TGTGCCAGCAGCCAAGAGTGGGGAGCAGGCGATGAGCAGTTCTTC
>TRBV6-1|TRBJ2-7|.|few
CATSGTTSYEQYF
TGTGCCACCAGTGGGACCACCTCCTACGAGCAGTACTTC
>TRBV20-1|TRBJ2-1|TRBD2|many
CSASSGDYNEQFF
TGCAGTGCGTCCAGCGGGGACTACAATGAGCAGTTCTTC
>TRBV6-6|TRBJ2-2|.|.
CASSYFRVEDTGELFF
TGTGCCAGCAGTTACTTCAGGGTTGAGGACACCGGGGAGCTGTTTTTT
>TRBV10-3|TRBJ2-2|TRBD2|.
CAISAPSGASGELFF
TGTGCCATCAGTGCGCCTAGCGGAGCCTCCGGGGAGCTGTTTTTT
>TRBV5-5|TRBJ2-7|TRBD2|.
CASSNQPGLAGEYF
TGTGCCAGCAGCAACCAACCGGGACTAGCGGGGGAGTACTTC
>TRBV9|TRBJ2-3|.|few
CASGQSPYF
TGTGCCAGCGGTCAGTCGCCGTATTTT
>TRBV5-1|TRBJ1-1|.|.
CASSFQQGAEAFF
TGCGCCAGCAGCTTTCAACAGGGAGCTGAAGCTTTCTTT
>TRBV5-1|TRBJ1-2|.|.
CASSLEGSGRDGYTF
TGCGCCAGCAGCTTGGAAGGCTCGGGCCGGGATGGCTACACCTTC
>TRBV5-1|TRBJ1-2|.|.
CASSWENTFYGYTF
TGCGCCAGCAGTTGGGAGAACACGTTCTATGGCTACACCTTC
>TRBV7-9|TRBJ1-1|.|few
CASSSRASGEVEAFF
TGTGCCAGCAGCTCTAGGGCCTCCGGGGAAGTCGAAGCTTTCTTT
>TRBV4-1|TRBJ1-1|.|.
CASSQDSGGATEAFF
TGCGCCAGCAGCCAAGATTCCGGGGGCGCCACTGAAGCTTTCTTT
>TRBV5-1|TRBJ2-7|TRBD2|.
CATPSGGWPYEQYF
TGCGCCACCCCTAGCGGGGGGTGGCCCTACGAGCAGTACTTC
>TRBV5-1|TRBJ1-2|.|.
CASSLAGEGSYTF
TGCGCCAGCAGCTTGGCCGGGGAGGGAAGCTACACCTTC
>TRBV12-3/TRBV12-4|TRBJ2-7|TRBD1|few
CASRLSGTAYEQYF
TGTGCCAGCAGGTTGTCAGGGACAGCCTACGAGCAGTACTTC
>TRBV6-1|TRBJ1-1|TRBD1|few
CASRTGSANTEAFF
TGTGCCAGCCGGACAGGGTCGGCGAACACTGAAGCTTTCTTT
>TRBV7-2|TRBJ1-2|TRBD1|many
CASSLGGGGAANYGYTF
TGTGCCAGCAGCCTAGGGGGCGGGGGCGCGGCTAACTATGGCTACACCTTC
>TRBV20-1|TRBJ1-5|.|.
CSARDRLSPQHF
TGCAGTGCTAGAGATCGTCTGAGTCCCCAGCATTTT
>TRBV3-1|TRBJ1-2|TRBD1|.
CASSHDQGADYGYTF
TGTGCCAGCAGCCACGACCAGGGGGCGGACTATGGCTACACCTTC
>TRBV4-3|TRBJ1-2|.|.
CASSQESGIPGYTF
TGCGCCAGCAGCCAAGAATCGGGGATACCTGGCTACACCTTC
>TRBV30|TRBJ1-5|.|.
CAWSGPNQPQHF
TGTGCCTGGAGTGGTCCAAATCAGCCCCAGCATTTT
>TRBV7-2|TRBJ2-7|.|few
CASSLEILANEQYF
TGTGCCAGCAGCTTAGAGATCCTAGCCAACGAGCAGTACTTC
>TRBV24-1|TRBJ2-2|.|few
CATSDGTGTMETGELFF
TGTGCCACCAGTGATGGGACCGGGACGATGGAGACCGGGGAGCTGTTTTTT
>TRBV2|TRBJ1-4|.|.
CASRRDLNEKLFF
TGTGCCAGTAGGCGGGACTTGAATGAAAAACTGTTTTTT
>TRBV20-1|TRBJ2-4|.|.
CSARTEGLDLAKNIQYF
TGCAGTGCTAGAACAGAGGGACTGGACCTAGCCAAAAACATTCAGTACTTC
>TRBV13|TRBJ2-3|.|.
CASSFWGALTDTQYF
TGTGCCAGCAGCTTTTGGGGCGCCCTCACAGATACGCAGTATTTT
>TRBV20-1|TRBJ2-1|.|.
CSANQNEQFF
TGCAGTGCGAACCAGAATGAGCAGTTCTTC
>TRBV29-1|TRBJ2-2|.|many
CSVRQNLYTGELFF
TGCAGCGTTCGCCAGAATCTCTACACCGGGGAGCTGTTTTTT
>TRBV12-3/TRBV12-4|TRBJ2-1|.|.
CASSLWQAADEQFF
TGTGCCAGCAGTTTGTGGCAGGCGGCCGATGAGCAGTTCTTC
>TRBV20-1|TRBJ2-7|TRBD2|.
CSATPGLAPEQYF
TGCAGTGCGACCCCGGGACTAGCACCCGAGCAGTACTTC
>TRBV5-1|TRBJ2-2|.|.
CASSPAASATGELFF
TGCGCCAGCAGCCCCGCGGCTAGCGCCACCGGGGAGCTGTTTTTT
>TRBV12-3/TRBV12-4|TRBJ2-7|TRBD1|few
CASRGTVKQYF
TGTGCCAGCAGGGGGACAGTAAAGCAGTACTTC
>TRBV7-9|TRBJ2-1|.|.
CASSPPGLPSNEQFF
TGTGCCAGCAGCCCTCCAGGACTACCATCGAATGAGCAGTTCTTC
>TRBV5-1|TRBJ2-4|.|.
CASSQGLLSENIQYF
TGCGCCAGCAGCCAAGGACTGCTCAGCGAAAACATTCAGTACTTC
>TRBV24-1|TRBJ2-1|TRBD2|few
CATSPTSGRYNEQFF
TGTGCCACCAGTCCCACTAGCGGCCGATACAATGAGCAGTTCTTC
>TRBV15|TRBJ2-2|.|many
CATSWGEVYTGELFF
TGTGCCACCAGCTGGGGGGAGGTTTACACCGGGGAGCTGTTTTTT
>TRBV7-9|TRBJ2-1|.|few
CASSASFGGGYNEQFF
TGTGCCAGCAGCGCCAGCTTCGGGGGCGGGTACAATGAGCAGTTCTTC
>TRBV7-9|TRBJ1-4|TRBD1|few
CASSSDRGHVKLFF
TGTGCCAGCAGCTCAGACAGGGGGCACGTAAAACTGTTTTTT
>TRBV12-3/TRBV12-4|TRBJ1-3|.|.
CASGTSSGNTIYF
TGTGCCAGTGGGACGTCCTCTGGAAACACCATATATTTT
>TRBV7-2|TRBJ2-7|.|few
CASSLGAQSYEQYF
TGTGCCAGCAGCTTAGGGGCCCAGTCCTACGAGCAGTACTTC